This TCR beta chain was retrieved from a study of spatial heterogeneity in lung cancer. There are 15 residues in the CDR3. The V gene lost 2 bases and the J gene lost 6 bases, with 13 bases spanning the gap. The germline V gene has CDR1 MDHEN and CDR2 SYDVKM. This sample's time point: blood at routine non-recurrence follow-up after resection. From tumor, nontumor lung or frozen PBMC, whole RNA was taken unsorted for sequencing. MiXCR, run by TCRdb on the 5' RACE reads, gives a single entry per CDR3 protein. The sample has around 110,000 distinct CDR3 sequences, roughly an eighth seen once. Source: PBMCs, taken at follow-up. The chain joins TRBV28 to TRBJ2-2; D possibly corresponds to TRBD2 (6 bases). The receptor was derived from a male donor with early-stage non-small cell lung cancer. The CDR3 protein is CASSLAGSGAGELFF. CDR3 nucleotides: TGTGCCAGCAGTTTAGCGGGGTCCGGTGCCGGGGAGCTGTTTTTT.